Listed below are T cell receptor beta chains from one sample, sequenced in a study of cytomegalovirus exposure and HLA in healthy donors. Some clones are missing from TCRdb's copy, which holds only in-frame ones; the method was immunoSEQ multiplex PCR. The sample holds hundreds of thousands of clones; over 65% are singletons and the top ten take 4.5% to 6%. Sequenced material: PBMCs. All receptors derive from a young woman in good health and CMV-seronegative. CDR3s include the opening cysteine and the closing phenylalanine or tryptophan. Each record gives: J gene, V gene, CDR3 protein.

j_gene: TRBJ2-3; v_gene: TRBV6-5; CDR3aa: CASRGRQIGTDTQYF
j_gene: TRBJ1-3; v_gene: TRBV19; CDR3aa: CASSPTGAGNTIYF
j_gene: TRBJ2-7; v_gene: TRBV10-2; CDR3aa: CASSDNRGAYEQYF
j_gene: TRBJ2-2; v_gene: TRBV2; CDR3aa: CASSWIGELFF
j_gene: TRBJ1-2; v_gene: TRBV6-6; CDR3aa: CASSSDRVYGYTF
j_gene: TRBJ2-7; v_gene: TRBV6-1; CDR3aa: CASSEAAGTGGAEQYF
j_gene: TRBJ2-1; v_gene: TRBV18; CDR3aa: CASSPDRVGAEQFF
j_gene: TRBJ2-7; v_gene: TRBV29-1; CDR3aa: CSAPPPRTGDEQYF
j_gene: TRBJ1-2; v_gene: TRBV30; CDR3aa: CAWSAGGAQNYGYTF
j_gene: TRBJ2-5; v_gene: TRBV7-9; CDR3aa: CASSLSETQYF
j_gene: TRBJ2-2; v_gene: TRBV7-2; CDR3aa: CASRLAGGPTGELFF
j_gene: TRBJ2-7; v_gene: TRBV5-1; CDR3aa: CASSPLTSGAYEQYF
j_gene: TRBJ1-6; v_gene: TRBV6-5; CDR3aa: CASSRAKDSPLHF
j_gene: TRBJ1-2; v_gene: TRBV4-1; CDR3aa: CASSPFWVSGARENYGYTF
j_gene: TRBJ1-5; v_gene: TRBV2; CDR3aa: CASSGGVLYQPQHF
j_gene: TRBJ2-1; v_gene: TRBV2; CDR3aa: CASSGGLAGNEQFF
j_gene: TRBJ1-5; v_gene: TRBV27; CDR3aa: CASSAGASNQPQHF
j_gene: TRBJ1-4; v_gene: TRBV6-1; CDR3aa: CASSVLSGTGATNEKLFF
j_gene: TRBJ2-7; v_gene: TRBV28; CDR3aa: CASSSGTSGRYRPYEQYF
j_gene: TRBJ2-7; v_gene: TRBV27; CDR3aa: CASSYRGLGSSYEQYF